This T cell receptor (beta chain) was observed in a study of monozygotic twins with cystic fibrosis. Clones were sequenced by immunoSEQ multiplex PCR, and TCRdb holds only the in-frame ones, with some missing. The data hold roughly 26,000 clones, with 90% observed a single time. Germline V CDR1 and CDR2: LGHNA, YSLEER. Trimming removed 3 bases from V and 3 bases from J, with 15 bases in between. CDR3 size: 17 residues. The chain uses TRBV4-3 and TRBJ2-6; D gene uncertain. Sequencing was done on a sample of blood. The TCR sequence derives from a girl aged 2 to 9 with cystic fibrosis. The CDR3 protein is CASSQAPLVYGANVLTF. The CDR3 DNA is TGCGCCAGCAGCCAGGCTCCTCTCGTATATGGGGCCAACGTCCTGACTTTC.